The rows below give T cell receptor beta chains drawn from one sample of a study of blood T cells in healthy people across ages. TCRdb independently ran MiXCR on the 5' RACE reads; one entry per CDR3 protein. The sample consists of 1.5 million or so distinct CDR3 sequences, approximately 43% of them appearing once. The sample was blood. The receptors were sampled from a woman under 30 in good health. Both conserved end residues are part of each CDR3. Fields, in order: J gene, V gene, D gene, clone size, CDR3 DNA, CDR3 protein. A D gene is named only where the DNA matches it firmly. Rows give clone size only sometimes, using once, few, many, or a class for an expanded clone.

J: TRBJ2-1; V: TRBV2; D: TRBD2; size: -; DNA: TGTGCCAGCAGCGCTCTGGCGGGAGGTTCTCACAATGAGCAGTTCTTC; CDR3: CASSALAGGSHNEQFF
J: TRBJ2-3; V: TRBV20-1; D: TRBD2; size: -; DNA: TGCAGTGCTAGCGAGGGAGGGGCAGCGAGGCAGGCAGGTACGCAGTATTTT; CDR3: CSASEGGAARQAGTQYF
J: TRBJ2-7; V: TRBV20-1; D: TRBD2; size: few; DNA: TGCAGTGCCCGGAGGACTAGCGGTTACGAGCAGTACTTC; CDR3: CSARRTSGYEQYF
J: TRBJ1-2; V: TRBV5-1; D: -; size: -; DNA: TGCGCCAGCAGCACCGAACAGCTTTTAGACTACACCTTC; CDR3: CASSTEQLLDYTF
J: TRBJ2-1; V: TRBV28; D: TRBD2; size: few; DNA: TGTGCCAGCAGTTTCGAAGGGAGGGCCTTTGGGCAGTTCTTC; CDR3: CASSFEGRAFGQFF
J: TRBJ2-7; V: TRBV7-2; D: -; size: few; DNA: TGTGCCAGCAGCTCCTTGGACCGTCCCTACGAGCAGTACTTC; CDR3: CASSSLDRPYEQYF
J: TRBJ2-1; V: TRBV27; D: TRBD1; size: many; DNA: TGTGCCAGCAGCCCCGGGACAGGGGTCTACAATGAGCAGTTCTTC; CDR3: CASSPGTGVYNEQFF
J: TRBJ2-3; V: TRBV7-2; D: TRBD2; size: -; DNA: TGTGCCAGCAGGGCCGGGGGGAGGAGCACAGATACGCAGTATTTT; CDR3: CASRAGGRSTDTQYF
J: TRBJ2-3; V: TRBV30; D: -; size: -; DNA: TGTGCCGGAGTTTGGGTTCCTAGCACAGATACGCAGTATTTT; CDR3: CAGVWVPSTDTQYF
J: TRBJ1-1; V: TRBV29-1; D: TRBD1; size: once; DNA: TGCAGCGTTGAAGAAGCTGCAGGGGGCGGCACTGAAGCTTTCTTT; CDR3: CSVEEAAGGGTEAFF
J: TRBJ1-1; V: TRBV5-1; D: -; size: few; DNA: TGCGCCAGCAGCTTCATCGGCGGCCGTTTAGACACTGAAGCTTTCTTT; CDR3: CASSFIGGRLDTEAFF
J: TRBJ2-1; V: TRBV20-1; D: TRBD2; size: few; DNA: TGCAGTGCTAGAGATGAGCGGGGGGCCCACGGGCAGTTCTTC; CDR3: CSARDERGAHGQFF
J: TRBJ2-7; V: TRBV7-2; D: -; size: -; DNA: TGTGCCAGCAGCTTAGAGGGTCAGCGCCGCTCCTACGAGCAGTACTTC; CDR3: CASSLEGQRRSYEQYF
J: TRBJ2-7; V: TRBV3-1; D: -; size: few; DNA: TGTGCCAGCAGCCACTTGTCCGGTAGCGTGAGCTCCTACGAGCAGTACTTC; CDR3: CASSHLSGSVSSYEQYF
J: TRBJ2-7; V: TRBV9; D: TRBD2; size: -; DNA: TGTGCCAGCAGCGTAGTGGGGGGGAGGATCAATGAGCAGTACTTC; CDR3: CASSVVGGRINEQYF
J: TRBJ2-2; V: TRBV29-1; D: -; size: -; DNA: TGCGGCGTTGATGGGAACTCCGGGGAGCTGTTTTTT; CDR3: CGVDGNSGELFF
J: TRBJ1-2; V: TRBV7-8; D: -; size: few; DNA: TGTGCCAGCAGCTTAACTCTCCCGTGGGGGCAGGATGGCTACACCTTC; CDR3: CASSLTLPWGQDGYTF
J: TRBJ2-7; V: TRBV14; D: -; size: few; DNA: TGTGCCAGCAGCCATGACCTCATCTCCGGCCCCTACAATGAGCAGTACTTC; CDR3: CASSHDLISGPYNEQYF
J: TRBJ1-1; V: TRBV6-2/TRBV6-3; D: -; size: -; DNA: TGTGCCAGCAGTTCTCCGGGATCCCGGGCCACTGAAGCTTTCTTT; CDR3: CASSSPGSRATEAFF
J: TRBJ2-7; V: TRBV6-1; D: -; size: -; DNA: TGTGCCAGCAGACCGGGACACACTCCAATCCGCTCCTACGAGCAGTACTTC; CDR3: CASRPGHTPIRSYEQYF
J: TRBJ2-7; V: TRBV6-5; D: TRBD2; size: -; DNA: TGTGCCAGCAGTACTCTAGCGGGAGAGGTTGGAAATGAGCAGTACTTC; CDR3: CASSTLAGEVGNEQYF
J: TRBJ2-7; V: TRBV6-2/TRBV6-3; D: -; size: few; DNA: TGTGCCAGCAGTTGGATGGTCTTCTACGAGCAGTACTTC; CDR3: CASSWMVFYEQYF
J: TRBJ2-1; V: TRBV4-2; D: -; size: -; DNA: TGTGCCAGCAGCCAAGCCAGGGACTCCTACAATGAGCAGTTCTTC; CDR3: CASSQARDSYNEQFF
J: TRBJ2-5; V: TRBV7-2; D: TRBD1; size: once; DNA: TGTGCCAGCAGCCTATCCGGGACAGGCGTCAAAGAGACCCAGTACTTC; CDR3: CASSLSGTGVKETQYF
J: TRBJ2-3; V: TRBV3-1; D: TRBD2; size: -; DNA: TGTGCCAGCAGCCGTCTCGCGGGGGGAGACAGAGGTTCGCAGTATTTT; CDR3: CASSRLAGGDRGSQYF
J: TRBJ2-7; V: TRBV6-2/TRBV6-3; D: -; size: -; DNA: TGTGCCAGCAGTTCAAGGGTAAGGGTGCCCTTCTCCTACGAGCAGTACTTC; CDR3: CASSSRVRVPFSYEQYF
J: TRBJ2-7; V: TRBV27; D: TRBD1; size: many; DNA: TGTGCCAGCAGTCAGACAGGGGTATTCTACGAGCAGTACTTC; CDR3: CASSQTGVFYEQYF
J: TRBJ2-3; V: TRBV7-9; D: -; size: many; DNA: TGTGCCAGCAGCTTAAACGACCGAGTTGCAGATACGCAGTATTTT; CDR3: CASSLNDRVADTQYF
J: TRBJ2-5; V: TRBV10-3; D: -; size: few; DNA: TGTGCCATCAGCCCCGAGGGGGAGACCCAGTACTTC; CDR3: CAISPEGETQYF
J: TRBJ2-2; V: TRBV20-1; D: TRBD2; size: once; DNA: TGCAGTGCTTCCGGGACTAGCGGGACCGGGGAGCTGTTTTTT; CDR3: CSASGTSGTGELFF
J: TRBJ2-1; V: TRBV28; D: -; size: -; DNA: TGTGCCAGCAGCAACGGGGACGGCGGCTACAATCAGCAGTTCTTC; CDR3: CASSNGDGGYNQQFF
J: TRBJ2-4; V: TRBV7-2; D: -; size: few; DNA: TGTGCCAGCAGCTTAGTTAGTGAGCAGGGTGCCATTCAGTACTTC; CDR3: CASSLVSEQGAIQYF
J: TRBJ2-1; V: TRBV4-2; D: -; size: -; DNA: TGTGCCAGCAGCCAAGTTGTGGATGAGCAGTTCTTC; CDR3: CASSQVVDEQFF
J: TRBJ2-2; V: TRBV6-2/TRBV6-3; D: TRBD2; size: -; DNA: TGTGCCAGCAGTCGTGCGAGCGGGAGGTTCACCGGGGAGCTGTTTTTT; CDR3: CASSRASGRFTGELFF
J: TRBJ2-5; V: TRBV20-1; D: -; size: few; DNA: TGCAGTGCTCGTTGGAATGAGCAGTACTTC; CDR3: CSARWNEQYF
J: TRBJ1-1; V: TRBV19; D: TRBD1; size: -; DNA: TGTGCCAGTAGTCCTCTACAGGGGGAGAACACTGAAGCTTTCTTT; CDR3: CASSPLQGENTEAFF
J: TRBJ2-7; V: TRBV29-1; D: TRBD1; size: few; DNA: TGCAGCGTTGAGTTCCGGGACAGGGGATCCTACGAGCAGTACTTC; CDR3: CSVEFRDRGSYEQYF
J: TRBJ1-2; V: TRBV27; D: TRBD1; size: -; DNA: TGTGCCACGGGGACAGCCCTGGGCTACACCTTC; CDR3: CATGTALGYTF
J: TRBJ2-1; V: TRBV29-1; D: -; size: many; DNA: TGCAGCGCTCTTGGAGGAGGTCACTCCTACAATGAGCAGTTCTTC; CDR3: CSALGGGHSYNEQFF
J: TRBJ2-7; V: TRBV28; D: -; size: -; DNA: TGTGCCAGCAGTATTTGGCCGGACTCCAGGGGAGTAACCTACAATGAGCAGTACTTC; CDR3: CASSIWPDSRGVTYNEQYF
J: TRBJ1-2; V: TRBV4-3; D: -; size: few; DNA: TGCGCCAGCAGCCGAGGCGATACACAGGGCGAATCAGGCTACACCTTC; CDR3: CASSRGDTQGESGYTF
J: TRBJ1-1; V: TRBV4-3; D: TRBD1; size: few; DNA: TGCGCCAGCAGCCAAGTCGCAGGGGGCACTGAAGCTTTCTTT; CDR3: CASSQVAGGTEAFF
J: TRBJ2-7; V: TRBV3-1; D: -; size: few; DNA: TGTGCCAGCAGCCAAGAATTTACCGAGCAGTACTTC; CDR3: CASSQEFTEQYF
J: TRBJ1-1; V: TRBV14; D: TRBD1; size: -; DNA: TGTGCCAGCAGCTCTACAGGGGGGGCCGAAGCTTTCTTT; CDR3: CASSSTGGAEAFF
J: TRBJ1-2; V: TRBV7-9; D: TRBD1; size: -; DNA: TGTGCCAGCAGCTCCTGGGACAGCAAATATGGCTACACCTTC; CDR3: CASSSWDSKYGYTF
J: TRBJ1-2; V: TRBV7-9; D: -; size: few; DNA: TGTGCCAGCAACCATAGGCTTTTCTATGGCTACACCTTC; CDR3: CASNHRLFYGYTF
J: TRBJ1-2; V: TRBV21-1; D: -; size: -; DNA: TGTGCCAGCAGTTTATGGGGGTGGTTTAACTATGGCTACACCTTC; CDR3: CASSLWGWFNYGYTF
J: TRBJ2-7; V: TRBV6-6; D: -; size: -; DNA: TGTGCCAGCCTAAGCGGCGAATCGCAGTACTTC; CDR3: CASLSGESQYF
J: TRBJ2-1; V: TRBV27; D: -; size: -; DNA: TGTGCCAGCAGTTCTATCGGACGCCTGGGGGGCTGGTCCTACAATGAGCAGTTCTTC; CDR3: CASSSIGRLGGWSYNEQFF
J: TRBJ2-1; V: TRBV5-1; D: -; size: few; DNA: TGCGCCAGCAGCTTGGTTGACAGATACAATGAGCAGTTCTTC; CDR3: CASSLVDRYNEQFF
J: TRBJ2-7; V: TRBV27; D: -; size: few; DNA: TGTGCCAGCAGTTTTTCCGGGAGCAGGAACGAGCAGTACTTC; CDR3: CASSFSGSRNEQYF
J: TRBJ2-7; V: TRBV21-1; D: -; size: -; DNA: TGTGCCAGCAGCAAACGGATAGGCAGGGCCAAGTGGAATGAGCAGTACTTC; CDR3: CASSKRIGRAKWNEQYF
J: TRBJ2-7; V: TRBV4-1; D: -; size: -; DNA: TGCGCCAGCAGCCAAGAAGTCACGGGCTCCTACGAGCAGTACTTC; CDR3: CASSQEVTGSYEQYF
J: TRBJ2-3; V: TRBV7-9; D: -; size: -; DNA: TGTGCCAGCAGCTTGTCAAATGGGTTTTCGACAGATACGCAGTATTTT; CDR3: CASSLSNGFSTDTQYF
J: TRBJ1-4; V: TRBV7-9; D: -; size: few; DNA: TGTGCCAGCAGCTGGGGGGAGATGCATGAAAAACTGTTTTTT; CDR3: CASSWGEMHEKLFF
J: TRBJ2-3; V: TRBV7-2; D: TRBD1; size: few; DNA: TGTGCCAGCAGCTTATGGAACAGGGGGACAGATACGCAGTATTTT; CDR3: CASSLWNRGTDTQYF
J: TRBJ2-1; V: TRBV7-2; D: TRBD2; size: once; DNA: TGTGCCAGCAGCCCATACTTGGCGGGAGTAGGTAATGAGCAGTTCTTC; CDR3: CASSPYLAGVGNEQFF
J: TRBJ2-1; V: TRBV5-1; D: TRBD2; size: -; DNA: TGCGCCAACTCAACTAGCGGGAGGGTGAATGAGCAGTTCTTC; CDR3: CANSTSGRVNEQFF
J: TRBJ2-3; V: TRBV20-1; D: -; size: -; DNA: TGCAGTGCTATGACAGCCAGCACAGATACGCAGTATTTT; CDR3: CSAMTASTDTQYF
J: TRBJ2-1; V: TRBV10-3; D: TRBD2; size: few; DNA: TGTGCCATCAGTGAGCTGACTAGCGGGAGCTACAATGAGCAGTTCTTC; CDR3: CAISELTSGSYNEQFF